This TCR beta chain was documented in a study of blood T cell repertoires in COVID-19. Study-wide context: Italy, Spain and the United States were the sources of the convalescent and acute COVID-19 samples. T cells, B-cell-depleted T cells, or PBMCs supplied cDNA or gDNA.

CDR1 and CDR2 (germline): LGHDT, YNNKEL (reference sequence). The CDR3 loop spans 13 amino acids. V gave up 4 bases and J gave up 2 bases, with 9 bases separating them. Notes on this clone: Other DNA sequences in the same sample also yield this CDR3.

In the authors' workflow: Reference gene primers were amplified, and this amplification served to estimate nucleated cell counts. Assay used: immunoSEQ multiplex PCR; TCRdb lists only in-frame clones, some missing. The V and J calls and clone size were taken over from that table, and D and trimming were inferred from the DNA. The sample records about 180,000 clones, about 87% being singletons. V gene TRBV3-1 (or the pseudogene TRBV3-2) combines with J gene TRBJ2-7; D might be TRBD2 (5 bases). Sequences were obtained from peripheral blood. The sequence derives from a woman younger than 45 with acute or convalescent COVID-19. The CDR3 protein is CASSPRGPYEQYF. The CDR3 nucleotides read TGTGCCAGCAGCCCGAGAGGGCCCTACGAGCAGTACTTC.